The T cell receptor (beta chain) under discussion was sequenced for a study of technical replicates of blood from four donors. The table came from immunoSEQ multiplex PCR; TCRdb's copy has only in-frame clones and leaves some out. The top ten clones hold 3.5% to 5% of a sample with roughly 60,000 clones, 90% to 95% of them seen once. Looked up from germline, CDR1 is MNHNY and CDR2 is SVGAGI (reference sequence). J gave up 2 bases and V 4 bases, and 0 bases lay outside the gene matches. The CDR3 runs to 14 residues. This TCR derives from a human donor in good health. Some clones in this sample may be carry-over from other donors' samples. Sample: PBMCs. This chain connects TRBV6-6 to TRBJ2-5; 11 bases agree with TRBD2. The DNA for the CDR3 is TGTGCCAGCAGTTTAGCGGGGGGGCAAGAGACCCAGTACTTC. It specifies CASSLAGGQETQYF.